The entry below gives a single TCR beta chain sequence along with its context. Other nucleotide sequences in the sample specify the same CDR3. Sequenced by immunoSEQ multiplex PCR; TCRdb stores in-frame clones only, minus some. The top ten clones hold about 12% of a sample with about 490,000 clones, about 85% of them seen once. The record originates from a study of shared clonotypes between healthy human individuals. The trim removed 4 bases at V and 4 bases at J, leaving 3 bases unmatched. The CDR3 sequence is 14 residues long. Germline loops: CDR1 SGHRS, CDR2 YFSETQ. The chain links TRBV5-1 to TRBJ2-7, with 12 bases that match TRBD1. Sequenced material: PBMCs. The TCR comes from a woman aged 40 to 50 in good health. Some clones in this sample may be carry-over from other donors' samples. The CDR3 here is CASSPGQGAYEQYF. The CDR3 nucleotides are TGCGCCAGCAGCCCGGGACAGGGGGCGTACGAGCAGTACTTC.